This T cell receptor (beta chain) was observed in a study of control samples from healthy donors and cancer patients. The CDR3 is 13 amino acids. V gave up 5 bases and J gave up 6 bases, with 13 bases separating them. Germline values: CDR1 MNHEY, CDR2 SMNVEV (reference sequence). TCRdb's copy holds only in-frame clones and misses some; the assay was immunoSEQ multiplex PCR. The data contain around 99,000 clones, around nine tenths of them singletons. This clone was seen just once. The TCR was taken from a woman aged 45-65 years in good health. The source material was blood. V and J are TRBV27 and TRBJ1-2; D might be TRBD1 (5 bases). The CDR3 DNA sequence: TGTGCCAGCAGTCCCAAGGGGTGGGATGGCTACACCTTC. It encodes CASSPKGWDGYTF.